The T cell receptor beta chain under discussion was sequenced for a study of Graves' ophthalmopathy and Graves' hyperthyroidism (dated by TCRdb to 2017 to 2018). About the study as a whole: Hyperthyroidism was defined as stable when no progression to ophthalmopathy occurred within 18 months of follow-up. Following sampling, methimazole starting at 30 mg daily was administered to hyperthyroidism patients, and high-dose intravenous methylprednisolone was administered to ophthalmopathy patients. An independent validation cohort was composed of roughly 18 hyperthyroidism patients and more than 15 patients who later progressed from hyperthyroidism to ophthalmopathy. In more than 5 hyperthyroidism patients, the T-cell repertoire of thyroid tissue was compared with the T-cell repertoire of blood. The study used TCR beta repertoire signatures to distinguish Graves' ophthalmopathy from Graves' hyperthyroidism and to predict progression to ophthalmopathy. In total, 135 blood samples were TCR-sequenced: approximately 42 ophthalmopathy, some 75 hyperthyroidism and some 17 hyperthyroidism-to-ophthalmopathy patients. To explore V-J signatures that distinguish ophthalmopathy from hyperthyroidism, a discovery set of 100 patients was enrolled, made up of more than 40 with ophthalmopathy and 55 to 65 with stable hyperthyroidism.

Hyperthyroidism patients were newly diagnosed, with disease duration under 2 months, and aged 18 to 65 years. Patients with other autoimmune diseases, uncontrolled infections, pregnancy or lactation were excluded from the study. Diagnosis relied on clinical symptoms, serum thyroxine, TRAb, thyroid ultrasound and orbital computed tomography. Total RNA was extracted with Trizol reagent and quality-checked on an Agilent 2100 Bioanalyzer. For repertoire sequencing, the TCR beta CDR3 regions were amplified from RNA transcripts. The first round was an RT-PCR using HTBI primers with the Qiagen OneStep RT-PCR kit, and this first round was followed by a second-round multiplex PCR, then size selection and purification. Sequencing of the libraries was carried out on an Illumina HiSeq2000 in paired-end mode with 100 bp reads. The authors' analysis ran thus. SOAPnuke was used to process the reads, throwing out any read that had adapters, had uncalled bases, had a mean Phred below 15, or lacked an exact constant-primer or identifier match. COPE v1.2.5 was used to merge high-quality paired reads. Each unique nucleotide sequence was defined as a clonotype, and clonotypes were aligned to IMGT TRB V, D and J references with MiTCR v1.1. The analysis was limited to V-J combinations with a frequency above 0.0001, which together covered just over 98% of the repertoires. For each V-J combination, a TCR clonal expansion and chaos score was defined as the ratio of F50 clonal expansion to chaos observed in the TCRdist matrix. Welch's t-statistics and random forest were used to reduce the features to 10 to 15 V-J combinations, which were then used as input to a naive Bayes classifier. The similarity between thyroid and blood repertoires was quantified using the Morisita-Horn index. Clones were called with MiXCR by TCRdb after fastp trimmed the public reads at Q25, and only in-frame beta chains were retained. When rows share a CDR3 protein, they turn into one entry using the most common DNA and genes. The V and J calls here are based on TCRdb, not the publication. The sample table shows around 1,200,000 distinct CDR3 sequences, and about 35% are seen once. Around 10% of the sample lies in the top ten.

Results the study describes overall, beyond this receptor: Most expanded thyroid clonotypes with frequency above 0.001 were also detected in blood, suggesting blood repertoires may reflect the thyroid immune response. Ophthalmopathy was separated from stable hyperthyroidism by the 13-signature model with around 88% sensitivity and approximately 84% specificity in cross-validation and with 80%/75% in the test set. In validation, the model predicted ophthalmopathy progression with 70.59% sensitivity and 72.22% specificity; some 13 predicted patients were CT-confirmed with GO in a median of around 6 months. No statistical method was used to predetermine the sample size, and group allocation was not hidden from the investigators.

A few counts support this clonotype. The antigen it recognizes is unknown. Base qualities are missing; no much larger clone stands one base away. Measured from the cysteine to the phenylalanine, the CDR3 is 18 residues long. Only CDR3 DNA remains: 54 bases, in frame from the first base. CDR1 and CDR2 were assigned from the germline V gene as SGDLS and YYNGEE. The junction shows trimming of 0 bases on V and 3 bases on J, plus 18 bases between the germline ends. Material: peripheral blood or thyroid tissue (not recorded which). The rearrangement combines TRBV9 with TRBJ2-2; the D gene is perhaps TRBD2, on 5 matching bases. This receptor was taken from an adult man with Graves' hyperthyroidism. In nucleotide form, the sequence is TGTGCCAGCAGCGTAGCTTTGGGCTCGAGCGGCTACACCGGGGAGCTGTTTTTT. Protein translation: CASSVALGSSGYTGELFF.